The rows below give T cell receptor beta chains drawn from one sample of a study of radiotherapy plus CTLA-4 blockade in lung cancer. Sequencing used immunoSEQ multiplex PCR; TCRdb keeps in-frame clones, though not all of them. The data show about 95,000 clones, with about four fifths seen just once and around 0.78% held by the top ten. The material sequenced was peripheral blood, taken from a patient treated with radiotherapy plus ipilimumab. These receptors were taken from a human donor with non-small cell lung cancer who had stable disease on radiotherapy plus ipilimumab. CDR3s include the opening cysteine and the closing phenylalanine or tryptophan. Each record gives: D gene, clone size, J gene, V gene, CDR3 DNA, CDR3 protein. A D gene is named only where the DNA matches it firmly. A clone size is listed for some rows: how often the clone was seen (once, few, many), or a class if it is expanded.

>-|-|TRBJ2-1|TRBV11-3
TGTGCCAGCAGCCCCACAGGGTCCTCCTACAATGAGCAGTTCTTC
CASSPTGSSYNEQFF
>TRBD1|-|TRBJ2-3|TRBV5-1
TGCGCCAGCAGCTCCGGGACAGGGTGGGCAGATACGCAGTATTTT
CASSSGTGWADTQYF
>-|-|TRBJ2-3|TRBV5-1
TGCGCCAGCAGCTTGGTCGGCACAGATACGCAGTATTTT
CASSLVGTDTQYF
>TRBD1|-|TRBJ1-2|TRBV11-2
TGTGCCAGCAGCTCGGGACAGGGGAATGGCTACACCTTC
CASSSGQGNGYTF
>-|few|TRBJ2-3|TRBV4-2
TGTGCCAGCAGCGCCACCCAAATTAGCACAGATACGCAGTATTTT
CASSATQISTDTQYF
>-|-|TRBJ2-3|TRBV5-8
TGTGCCAGCAGCTTGGCTGGTTACACAGATACGCAGTATTTT
CASSLAGYTDTQYF
>-|-|TRBJ1-1|TRBV28
TGTGCCAGCAGTCCCCCTCCCGGGCCTTTTGAAGCTTTCTTT
CASSPPPGPFEAFF
>-|-|TRBJ1-4|TRBV11-2
TGTGCCAGCAGCTTACTAGGTGAAAAACTGTTTTTT
CASSLLGEKLFF
>-|-|TRBJ2-1|TRBV7-2
TGTGCCAGCAGCTTAACCCAGCTATCCTACAATGAGCAGTTCTTC
CASSLTQLSYNEQFF
>TRBD1|-|TRBJ1-3|TRBV5-1
TGCGCCAGCAGCCCGAGGGGGCGCGATGGAAACACCATATATTTT
CASSPRGRDGNTIYF
>TRBD1|-|TRBJ2-2|TRBV5-1
TGCGCCAGCAGCTTAGGACAGGGGTGGACCGGGGAGCTGTTTTTT
CASSLGQGWTGELFF
>-|-|TRBJ1-4|TRBV18
TGTGCCAGCTCACTAGACAGTGCAACTAATGAAAAACTGTTTTTT
CASSLDSATNEKLFF
>-|-|TRBJ2-5|TRBV5-1
TGCGCCAGCGGTGTTAGCGACCAAGAGACCCAGTACTTC
CASGVSDQETQYF
>-|-|TRBJ1-1|TRBV28
TGTGCCAGCGAGGGGAACACTGAAGCTTTCTTT
CASEGNTEAFF
>-|-|TRBJ2-1|TRBV28
TGTGCCAGCAGTTTAGCATCCGAGCAGTTCTTC
CASSLASEQFF
>TRBD2|-|TRBJ2-1|TRBV27
TGTGCCAGCAGTTCATTTTATAGCGGGAGAGCATACAATGAGCAGTTCTTC
CASSSFYSGRAYNEQFF
>-|once|TRBJ2-3|TRBV13
TGTGCCAGCAGCCCCCGACTTAGCCCGTTGGGCACAGATACGCAGTATTTT
CASSPRLSPLGTDTQYF
>TRBD1|-|TRBJ1-5|TRBV19
TGTGCCAGTAACCCAGGGGGCCTCGGTCAGCCCCAGCATTTT
CASNPGGLGQPQHF
>-|-|TRBJ2-7|TRBV4-1
TGCGCCAGCAGCCTTTGGCTCCTGGCTTACGAGCAGTACTTC
CASSLWLLAYEQYF
>TRBD2|-|TRBJ2-1|TRBV18
TGTGCCAGCTCACCACCTTATCCCCTAGCGGGAGGTAATGAGCAGTTCTTC
CASSPPYPLAGGNEQFF
>-|-|TRBJ1-5|TRBV28
TGTGCCAGCAGCCCGGGGCCCAGGGTTCCGCATTTT
CASSPGPRVPHF
>TRBD1|-|TRBJ1-5|TRBV27
TGTGCCAGCAGTCCCGGGACAGGGGGTCAGCCCCAGCATTTT
CASSPGTGGQPQHF
>-|-|TRBJ1-5|TRBV2
TGTGCCAGCAGTGAGGGGAATCAGCCCCAGCATTTT
CASSEGNQPQHF
>-|once|TRBJ2-7|TRBV14
TGTGCCAGCAGCCCGAGGGTGTACGGCGAGCAGTACTTC
CASSPRVYGEQYF
>-|-|TRBJ2-7|TRBV7-9
TGTGCCAGCAGCTTAGCAGAGGGTAGCAACGAGCAGTACTTC
CASSLAEGSNEQYF
>TRBD2|-|TRBJ2-3|TRBV18
TGTGCCAGCTCACCGATCTTTAGCGGGACGGGCACAGATACGCAGTATTTT
CASSPIFSGTGTDTQYF
>TRBD2|-|TRBJ2-1|TRBV7-3
TGTGCCAGCAGCCGGGGACTAGCGGGAGGAGGTGGAGAGCAGTTCTTC
CASSRGLAGGGGEQFF
>TRBD2|-|TRBJ2-2|TRBV7-8
TGTGCCAGCAGCTTAAACGGGAGGGCCCGCACCGGGGAGCTGTTTTTT
CASSLNGRARTGELFF